This is a list of T cell receptor beta chains from one sample in a study of OX40 agonist ivuxolimab in advanced cancers. Data came from immunoSEQ multiplex PCR; TCRdb stores just in-frame clones and leaves some out. The sample shows tens of thousands of clones, about 91% of them seen only once. Here the sequenced sample was CD4+ or CD8+ T cells sorted from blood, taken in a trial of the OX40 agonist ivuxolimab. The source of these receptors is an adult with an advanced solid tumor such as melanoma, head and neck, liver or kidney cancer. Both conserved end residues are part of each CDR3. The order of the fields is V gene, CDR3 protein.

v_gene: TRBV21-1; CDR3aa: CANHTPRASGSRTDTQYF
v_gene: TRBV27; CDR3aa: CASSFGAYNEQFF
v_gene: TRBV28; CDR3aa: CASSPGHLTRETQYF
v_gene: TRBV6-6; CDR3aa: CASSGPLGGPGTEAFF
v_gene: TRBV28; CDR3aa: CASSASGTENTEAFF
v_gene: TRBV14; CDR3aa: CASSQGTGFGYTF
v_gene: TRBV30; CDR3aa: CAWEEGANNEQFF
v_gene: TRBV28; CDR3aa: CASRTLVQEETQYF
v_gene: TRBV7-9; CDR3aa: CASSSGISSYNEQFF
v_gene: TRBV6-5; CDR3aa: CASIGRTYEQYF
v_gene: TRBV6-1; CDR3aa: CASSADRTYEQYF
v_gene: TRBV21-1; CDR3aa: CASGPGHLRPTSYGYTF
v_gene: TRBV7-8; CDR3aa: CASSLQGQGTGELFF
v_gene: TRBV6-5; CDR3aa: CASSLRGGRDTEAFF
v_gene: TRBV5-4; CDR3aa: CASSLGTGVDGYTF
v_gene: TRBV28; CDR3aa: CASRSPGTGGVYNEQFF
v_gene: TRBV2; CDR3aa: CASRAPGDEQYF
v_gene: TRBV21-1; CDR3aa: CASSIDRGHRIFDYGYTF
v_gene: TRBV30; CDR3aa: CAWSIDYNSPLHF
v_gene: TRBV7-9; CDR3aa: CASSSPGVAGYEQYF
v_gene: TRBV13; CDR3aa: CASSSRTERTDTQYF
v_gene: TRBV28; CDR3aa: CASRPTSGRPSSTDTQYF
v_gene: TRBV29-1; CDR3aa: CSVERVGVGEQYF
v_gene: TRBV6-4; CDR3aa: CASSSGGSRTDTQYF
v_gene: TRBV2; CDR3aa: CASSNRVHNEQFF
v_gene: TRBV5-1; CDR3aa: CASSLTGPEIAQYF
v_gene: TRBV7-6; CDR3aa: CASSQSGSRTDTQYF
v_gene: TRBV6-1; CDR3aa: CASSEESTGAYGYTF
v_gene: TRBV30; CDR3aa: CAWTIGVAGSPLHF
v_gene: TRBV5-5; CDR3aa: CASSTLDRTPYEQYF
v_gene: TRBV10-3; CDR3aa: CAISDSGSLYEQYF
v_gene: TRBV9; CDR3aa: CASSPETGSYEQYF